The 8 T cell receptor beta chains below were found in one sample sequenced in a study of blood T cell repertoires in COVID-19 (dated by TCRdb to between 2020 and 2021). Libraries were prepared through the immunoSEQ multiplex PCR assay. TCRdb carries this immuneACCESS record with in-frame sequences only. Its versions omit some clonotypes, under half of them owing to an unresolved V gene in the studies checked, with the rest unexplained. Across this sample there are about 68,000 clones, with 87% seen only once. Around 3.7% of the sample is in the top ten clones. The sample consisted of peripheral blood. The receptors were gathered from a woman in her forties or fifties with COVID-19, enrolled during active disease.

This chain uses TRBV6-6 with TRBJ2-1; D is possibly TRBD2 (6 bases). The V gene lost 8 bases and the J gene lost 7 bases, with 12 bases spanning the gap. The CDR3 is made up of 12 amino acids. The germline V gene has CDR1 MNHNY and CDR2 SVGAGI (reference sequence). For the CDR3, the DNA is TGTGCCAGCCTCCTCGGAGGGAATGAGCAGTTCTTC. Residues: CASLLGGNEQFF.

The chain uses TRBV5-1 and TRBJ2-1, with TRBD2 matching over 7 bases. This CDR3 region has 15 residues. Per germline, CDR1 SGHRS and CDR2 YFSETQ. V trimming: 1 base; J trimming: 7 bases; junction bases outside the gene matches: 8. Here the CDR3 reads CASSLKAGSANEQFF. The CDR3 region has the DNA TGCGCCAGCAGCTTGAAAGCGGGATCTGCGAATGAGCAGTTCTTC. Looking up the rest from reference TRBV5-1 and TRBJ2-1 gives the full variable domain: KAGVTQTPRYLIKTRGQQVTLSCSPISGHRSVSWYQQTPGQGLQFLFEYFSETQRNKGNFPGRFSGRQFSNSRSEMNVSTLELGDSALYLCASSLKAGSANEQFFGPGTRLTVL.

To note about this clone: An end of the junction does not agree with germline; a read error may underlie this. The V gene is TRBV4-1, the J gene TRBJ2-4; 10 bases are shared with TRBD2. Germline CDR1 MGHRA, CDR2 YSYEKL. The CDR3 is 18 amino acids. The CDR3 sequence: CASSKDYSGRTTKNIQYF. For the CDR3, the DNA is TGCGCCAGCAGCAAAGACTATAGCGGGAGGACTACCAAAAACATTCAGTACTTC.

The rearrangement joins TRBV27 to TRBJ2-7; 10 bases are a match to TRBD1. The CDR3 consists of 15 residues. With 6 bases clipped from V and 5 bases from J, the junction kept 10 bases outside the gene matches. Germline lookup yields CDR1 MNHEY and CDR2 SMNVEV (reference sequence). The CDR3 region is CASRMDRGKVNEQYF. CDR3 coding DNA: TGTGCCAGCAGGATGGACAGGGGGAAGGTAAACGAGCAGTACTTC.

J is TRBJ1-1 and V is TRBV6-6, with 8 bases lining up with TRBD1. Germline assignment: CDR1 MNHNY and CDR2 SVGAGI (reference sequence). The CDR3 length is 12 residues. J gave up 7 bases and V 6 bases, and 4 bases lay outside the gene matches. In DNA form, the CDR3 reads TGTGCCAGCAGCCAGGGGGCGAGTGAAGCTTTCTTT. Translated: CASSQGASEAFF.

The chain uses TRBV29-1 and TRBJ2-7; D is possibly TRBD2 (5 bases). The CDR3 contains 14 residues. CDR1 SQVTM and CDR2 ANQGSEA come from the germline V gene. V was clipped by 6 bases and J by 6 bases, with 21 bases between them. CDR3 nucleotides: TGCAGCGTCCCTGCGGGCGAAAACCTACGCGAGCAGTACTTC. Translation: CSVPAGENLREQYF.

V usage is TRBV14 and J usage is TRBJ2-2; tentative D call: TRBD1 (6 bases). The germline V gene encodes CDR1 SGHDN and CDR2 FVKESK. The CDR3 contains 14 residues. V was cut by 5 bases and J by 7 bases, with 14 bases left in between. CDR3 in DNA: TGTGCCAGCAGCTCCAGGGGCTCGGTCGGGGAGCTGTTTTTT. Protein product: CASSSRGSVGELFF. Supplemented by reference TRBV14 and TRBJ2-2, the full variable domain reads EAGVTQFPSHSVIEKGQTVTLRCDPISGHDNLYWYRRVMGKEIKFLLHFVKESKQDESGMPNNRFLAERTGGTYSTLKVQPAELEDSGVYFCASSSRGSVGELFFGEGSRLTVL.

The chain combines TRBV11-2 with TRBJ1-4, with D tentatively TRBD1 (6 bases). The germline gives CDR1 SGHAT, CDR2 FQNNGV. This CDR3 is built from 14 residues. Between the trimmed V and J ends, which lost 1 base and 10 bases, there was a span of 13 bases. The CDR3 DNA reads as TGTGCCAGCAGCTTAGCGGGGAAAGGGGGAAAACTGTTTTTT. Translation: CASSLAGKGGKLFF.